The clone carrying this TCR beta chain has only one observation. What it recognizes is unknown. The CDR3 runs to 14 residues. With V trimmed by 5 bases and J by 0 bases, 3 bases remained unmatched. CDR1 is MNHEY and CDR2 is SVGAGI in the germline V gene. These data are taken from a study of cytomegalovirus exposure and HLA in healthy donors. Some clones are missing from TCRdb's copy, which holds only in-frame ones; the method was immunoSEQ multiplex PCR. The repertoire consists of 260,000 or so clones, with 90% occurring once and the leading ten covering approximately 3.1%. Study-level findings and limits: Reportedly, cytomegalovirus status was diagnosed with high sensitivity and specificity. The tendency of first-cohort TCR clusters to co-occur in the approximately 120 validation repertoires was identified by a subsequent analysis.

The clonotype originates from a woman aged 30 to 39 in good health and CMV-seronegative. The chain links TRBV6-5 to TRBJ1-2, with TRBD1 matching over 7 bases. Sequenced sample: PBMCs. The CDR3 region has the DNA TGTGCCAGCAGTCGGGACAGCACTAACTATGGCTACACCTTC. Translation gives CASSRDSTNYGYTF.